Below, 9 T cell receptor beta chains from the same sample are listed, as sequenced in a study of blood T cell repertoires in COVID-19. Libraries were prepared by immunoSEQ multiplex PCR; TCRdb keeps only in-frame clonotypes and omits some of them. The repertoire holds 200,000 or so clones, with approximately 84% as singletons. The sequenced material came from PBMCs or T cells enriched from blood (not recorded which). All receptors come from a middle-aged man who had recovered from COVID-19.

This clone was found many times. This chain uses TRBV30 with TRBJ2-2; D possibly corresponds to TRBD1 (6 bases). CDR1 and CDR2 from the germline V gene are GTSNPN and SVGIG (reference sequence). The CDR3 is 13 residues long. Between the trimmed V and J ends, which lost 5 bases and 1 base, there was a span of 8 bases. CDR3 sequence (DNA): TGTGCCTGGGGGGGACAGAACACCGGGGAGCTGTTTTTT. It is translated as CAWGGQNTGELFF.

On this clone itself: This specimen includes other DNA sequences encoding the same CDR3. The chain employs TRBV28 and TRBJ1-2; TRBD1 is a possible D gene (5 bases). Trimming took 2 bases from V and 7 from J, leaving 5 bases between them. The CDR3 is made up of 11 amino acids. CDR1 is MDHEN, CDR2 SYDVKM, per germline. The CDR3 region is CASSLQGGYTF. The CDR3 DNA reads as TGTGCCAGCAGTTTACAGGGTGGCTACACCTTC.

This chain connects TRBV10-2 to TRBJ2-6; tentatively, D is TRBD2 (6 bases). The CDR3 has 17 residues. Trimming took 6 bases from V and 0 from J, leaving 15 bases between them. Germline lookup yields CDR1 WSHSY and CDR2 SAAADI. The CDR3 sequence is CASRTGGTLSGANVLTF. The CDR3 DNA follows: TGCGCCAGCAGGACCGGGGGTACTCTCTCTGGGGCCAACGTCCTGACTTTC.

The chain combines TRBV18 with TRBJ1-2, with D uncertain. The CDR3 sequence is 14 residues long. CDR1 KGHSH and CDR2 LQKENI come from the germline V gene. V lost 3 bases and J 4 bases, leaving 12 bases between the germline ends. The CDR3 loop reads CASSPTEPVYGYTF. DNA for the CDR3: TGTGCCAGCTCACCCACAGAGCCCGTCTATGGCTACACCTTC.

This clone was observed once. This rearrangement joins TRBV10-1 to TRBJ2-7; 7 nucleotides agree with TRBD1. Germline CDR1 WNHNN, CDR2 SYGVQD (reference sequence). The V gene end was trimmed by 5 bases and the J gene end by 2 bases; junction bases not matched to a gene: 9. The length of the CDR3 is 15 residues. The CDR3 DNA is TGCGCCAGCAGTACCGGGACAGAGACGGCCTACGAGCAGTACTTC. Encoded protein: CASSTGTETAYEQYF.

The DNA for the CDR3 is TGTGCCAGCAGCGTAGACGAGCTGAACACTGAAGCTTTCTTT. Protein sequence: CASSVDELNTEAFF. The V and J genes are TRBV9 and TRBJ1-1; D unclear. V lost 0 bases to trimming and J lost 0 bases, with 6 bases between them. The CDR3 is made up of 14 amino acids. CDR1 is SGDLS, CDR2 YYNGEE, per germline.

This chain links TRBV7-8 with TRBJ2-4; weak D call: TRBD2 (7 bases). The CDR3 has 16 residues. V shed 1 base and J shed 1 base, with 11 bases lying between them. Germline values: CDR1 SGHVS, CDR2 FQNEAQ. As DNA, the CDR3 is TGTGCCAGCAGCTTAGGGGGGGGCCTGGCCAAAAACATTCAGTACTTC. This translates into CASSLGGGLAKNIQYF.

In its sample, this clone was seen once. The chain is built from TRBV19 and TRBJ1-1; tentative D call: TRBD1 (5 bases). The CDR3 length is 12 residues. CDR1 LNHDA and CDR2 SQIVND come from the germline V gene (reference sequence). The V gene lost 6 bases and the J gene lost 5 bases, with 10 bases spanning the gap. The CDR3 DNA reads TGTGCCAGTAGGGCGGGGGAGACTGAAGCTTTCTTT. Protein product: CASRAGETEAFF.

The chain's CDR3 is CAWSVGGRRYTF. The CDR3 DNA reads as TGTGCCTGGAGTGTGGGTGGGCGCCGCTACACCTTC. V is TRBV30 and J is TRBJ1-2; D call uncertain. CDR1 GTSNPN and CDR2 SVGIG come from the germline V gene (reference sequence). The V gene lost 0 bases and the J gene lost 9 bases, with 11 bases spanning the gap. This CDR3 comprises 12 residues.